This is a list of T cell receptor beta chains from one sample in a study of T cells in tuberculosis. Libraries were prepared by immunoSEQ multiplex PCR; TCRdb keeps only in-frame clonotypes and omits some of them. The sample has about 59,000 clones, about 86% seen once. The sample consisted of CD1b-GMM tetramer-negative cells sorted from PBMCs. These receptors originate from an adult woman with latent tuberculosis. Both conserved end residues are part of each CDR3. D genes are given only for firm matches. Clone sizes are given selectively: once, few, many, or a class where the clone is expanded.

v_gene,len,j_gene,d_gene,abundance,CDR3nt,CDR3aa
TRBV9,15,TRBJ2-3,TRBD1,.,TGTGCCAGCAGTTCCGGACAGGTTGGCACAGATACGCAGTATTTT,CASSSGQVGTDTQYF
TRBV2,15,TRBJ2-3,.,.,TGTGCCAGCAGGGACCCCCAGGGGAACACAGATACGCAGTATTTT,CASRDPQGNTDTQYF
TRBV14,18,TRBJ2-7,TRBD2,.,TGTGCCAGCAGCCGTCCGGGACTAGCGGGGGGATTCACCTACGAGCAGTACTTC,CASSRPGLAGGFTYEQYF
TRBV2,14,TRBJ2-3,TRBD1,.,TGTGCCAGCAGGGGACAGGAGCTCACAGATACGCAGTATTTT,CASRGQELTDTQYF
TRBV18,14,TRBJ1-2,.,.,TGTGCCAGCTCACCGAATACAGGGTTGGAGGGCTACACCTTC,CASSPNTGLEGYTF
TRBV5-4,14,TRBJ1-4,.,.,TGTGCCAGCAGTCGGGGGGCAGATAATGAAAAACTGTTTTTT,CASSRGADNEKLFF
TRBV7-2,18,TRBJ2-6,.,.,TGTGCCAGCAGCTTAGCCAACCCAATGAGCTCTGGGGCCAACGTCCTGACTTTC,CASSLANPMSSGANVLTF
TRBV4-1,13,TRBJ1-1,.,.,TGCGCCAGCAGCCAAGTAGGGGAAACTGAAGCTTTCTTT,CASSQVGETEAFF
TRBV29-1,15,TRBJ1-2,TRBD1,.,TGCAGCCACAGAACCTGGGACAGGGGAAAGGTTGGCTACACCTTC,CSHRTWDRGKVGYTF
TRBV27,16,TRBJ1-3,.,.,TGTGCCAGCAGTTTACCTAATACAGGACCTGGAAACACCATATATTTT,CASSLPNTGPGNTIYF
TRBV11-2,14,TRBJ1-2,.,.,TGTGCCAGCAGCCCTCCGGGGATGGGCTATGGCTACACCTTC,CASSPPGMGYGYTF
TRBV30,14,TRBJ1-3,.,once,TGTGCCTGGTCTCGGGGGAGCTCTGGAAACACCATATATTTT,CAWSRGSSGNTIYF
TRBV5-6,15,TRBJ2-7,TRBD1,.,TGTGCCAGCAGCCCTACCGGGACAGGGCTTTACGAGCAGTACTTC,CASSPTGTGLYEQYF
TRBV19,14,TRBJ1-6,.,.,TGTGCCACTCCTAGGGCAGGGAAAAATTCACCCCTCCACTTT,CATPRAGKNSPLHF
TRBV19,16,TRBJ1-2,.,.,TGTGCCAGTAGTATAGCGGGGGTCCAGGGCAGCTATGGCTACACCTTC,CASSIAGVQGSYGYTF
TRBV6-1,15,TRBJ2-7,.,.,TGTGCCAGCAGCGCTACAGGGTACCCTTCCTACGAGCAGTACTTC,CASSATGYPSYEQYF
TRBV7-9,16,TRBJ1-3,.,.,TGTGCCAGCAGCCCCATGACAGGCGTCTCTGGAAACACCATATATTTT,CASSPMTGVSGNTIYF
TRBV30,14,TRBJ1-5,TRBD1,.,TGTGCCTGGAGTGCTCACAGGGGATCTCAGCCCCAGCATTTT,CAWSAHRGSQPQHF
TRBV6-5,13,TRBJ1-6,.,.,TGTGCCAGCAATGCCCGGGATAATTCACCCCTCCACTTT,CASNARDNSPLHF
TRBV27,11,TRBJ2-1,.,.,TGTGCCAGCAGTTCGCGGTATGAGCAGTTCTTC,CASSSRYEQFF
TRBV6-5,13,TRBJ1-2,.,.,TGTGCCAGCAGCCGGGCCGAGGGATCTGGCTACACCTTC,CASSRAEGSGYTF
TRBV7-2,15,TRBJ2-7,TRBD1,.,TGTGCCAGCAGCTTAAACTCTGGGACAGGGATCGAGCAGTACTTC,CASSLNSGTGIEQYF
TRBV11-2,14,TRBJ1-1,.,.,TGTGCCAGCAGCCTAAACCAGGGGAACACTGAAGCTTTCTTT,CASSLNQGNTEAFF